The next 20 T cell receptor beta chains were all read from a single sample in a study of blood T cell repertoires in COVID-19. Using immunoSEQ multiplex PCR, the repertoire was profiled, and TCRdb retains in-frame clones only, with some absent. Of 150,000 to 200,000 clones in the sample, 70% to 90% were seen once. The specimen sequenced was peripheral blood. The source of these receptors is a man aged 40-55 years with active or convalescent COVID-19.

This chain links TRBV29-1 with TRBJ2-2; possibly TRBD1 for D (6 bases). CDR1 SQVTM and CDR2 ANQGSEA come from the germline V gene. This CDR3 region has 14 residues. The germline V and J ends were trimmed by 7 bases and 5 bases, with 17 bases remaining between them. The CDR3 sequence: CSAKNRDGTGELFF. The DNA for the CDR3 is TGCAGCGCGAAAAACAGGGACGGGACCGGGGAGCTGTTTTTT.

V is TRBV4-2 and J is TRBJ2-2, with 14 bases matching TRBD2. The CDR3 extends over 16 amino acids. Per the germline V gene, CDR1 is LGHNA and CDR2 is YNFKEQ. V lost 4 bases to trimming and J lost 6 bases; unmatched junction nucleotides: 4. CDR3 in amino acids: CASSRGTSGSSGELFF. The CDR3 region has the DNA TGTGCCAGCAGCCGGGGGACTAGCGGGAGCTCCGGGGAGCTGTTTTTT.

The chain recombines TRBV4-3 with TRBJ1-1, with 9 bases fitting TRBD1. Germline V CDR1 and CDR2: LGHNA, YSLEER. This CDR3 contains 15 residues. Losses at the gene ends were 3 bases for V and 4 bases for J; bases not matched to a gene: 6. The CDR3 DNA sequence: TGCGCCAGCAGCCAGTACAGGGGGCTTGGCACTGAAGCTTTCTTT. It encodes CASSQYRGLGTEAFF.

The chain combines TRBV19 with TRBJ2-7; 9 nucleotides align to TRBD1. The junction had 5 bases not matched to a gene; V was cut back by 5 bases and J by 3 bases. There are 14 residues in the CDR3. Germline V lookup: CDR1 LNHDA, CDR2 SQIVND (reference sequence). This chain's CDR3 is CASSLRQGDYEQYF. The CDR3 nucleotides read TGTGCCAGTAGTTTGAGACAGGGGGACTACGAGCAGTACTTC.

The rearrangement joins TRBV5-1 to TRBJ2-7; 12 bases match TRBD1. V was pared by 0 bases and J by 3 bases, with 4 bases of the junction left unmatched. There are 16 residues in the CDR3. Germline CDR1 reads SGHRS; CDR2 reads YFSETQ. The CDR3 DNA follows: TGCGCCAGCAGCTTGGAAGGGACAGGGGGCGGCTACGAGCAGTACTTC. Amino acid sequence: CASSLEGTGGGYEQYF.

This sequence joins TRBV29-1 and TRBJ2-5, with TRBD2 matching 13 bases. V trimming: 7 bases; J trimming: 5 bases; junction bases outside the gene matches: 7. Germline CDR1 SQVTM, CDR2 ANQGSEA. The CDR3 contains 14 residues. In nucleotides, the CDR3 is TGCAGCGCCTGGACTAGCGGGAGAGGGGAGACCCAGTACTTC. It codes for CSAWTSGRGETQYF.

The genes are TRBV14 and TRBJ1-1, with 8 positions matching TRBD1. CDR1 and CDR2 (germline): SGHDN, FVKESK. The V segment lost 4 bases and the J segment 3 bases; nucleotides outside the gene matches: 7. The CDR3 extends over 15 amino acids. The CDR3 protein is CASSLRTGWDTEAFF. CDR3 nucleotides: TGTGCCAGCAGCCTTCGGACAGGGTGGGACACTGAAGCTTTCTTT. Full variable domain (rest looked up from reference TRBV14 and TRBJ1-1): EAGVTQFPSHSVIEKGQTVTLRCDPISGHDNLYWYRRVMGKEIKFLLHFVKESKQDESGMPNNRFLAERTGGTYSTLKVQPAELEDSGVYFCASSLRTGWDTEAFFGQGTRLTVV.

The chain links TRBV11-2 to TRBJ2-7, with D uncertain. V was cut by 2 bases and J by 4 bases, with 3 bases left in between. Germline CDR1 is SGHAT and CDR2 is FQNNGV. The CDR3 sequence is 11 residues long. The CDR3 protein is CASSLIYEQYF. The CDR3 nucleotides are TGTGCCAGCAGCTTAATATACGAGCAGTACTTC. Complete variable domain (other parts from reference TRBV11-2 and TRBJ2-7): EAGVAQSPRYKIIEKRQSVAFWCNPISGHATLYWYQQILGQGPKLLIQFQNNGVVDDSQLPKDRFSAERLKGVDSTLKIQPAKLEDSAVYLCASSLIYEQYFGPGTRLTVT.

This chain links TRBV6-1 with TRBJ1-1, with 7 positions matching TRBD1. The CDR3 length is 14 residues. Germline assignment: CDR1 MNHNS and CDR2 SASEGT. With V trimmed by 2 bases and J by 2 bases, 2 bases remained unmatched. The CDR3 is CASSENRGNTEAFF. CDR3 nucleotides: TGTGCCAGCAGTGAAAACAGGGGAAACACTGAAGCTTTCTTT.

The V call is TRBV7-2, the J call TRBJ2-2, with no clear D. Germline CDR1 SGHTA, CDR2 FQGNSA. V was shortened by 5 bases and J by 7 bases, with 8 bases between the two germline ends. CDR3 size: 12 residues. CDR3 sequence reads: CASSSLGGELFF. The DNA of the CDR3 is TGTGCCAGCAGCAGCCTTGGCGGGGAGCTGTTTTTT.

The V and J genes are TRBV7-9 and TRBJ1-2; possible D gene TRBD1, 5 bases. The CDR3 consists of 15 residues. Germline V gives CDR1 SEHNR, CDR2 FQNEAQ (reference sequence). V was cut by 1 base and J by 7 bases, with 16 bases left in between. This CDR3 reads CASSLDGQGSGGYTF. CDR3 in DNA: TGTGCCAGCAGCTTAGATGGGCAGGGTAGCGGTGGCTACACCTTC.

This clone was picked up one time. V usage is TRBV1 and J usage is TRBJ1-3; the DNA was not used to check the table's D call, TRBD1. TRBV1 is given as a pseudogene. The CDR3 has 15 amino acids. Written as DNA, the CDR3 is TGCACCAGCAGCCAAGGACAGGGAGCTGGAAACACCATATATTTT. Its translation: CTSSQGQGAGNTIYF.

This chain joins TRBV7-2 and TRBJ2-5; the match to TRBD2 covers 11 bases. Germline V gene data show CDR1 as SGHTA and CDR2 as FQGNSA. The trim removed 2 bases at V and 5 bases at J, leaving 7 bases unmatched. CDR3 length: 16 residues. The DNA for the CDR3 is TGTGCCAGCAGCTTACACGGGACTAGCGGTGGGGAGACCCAGTACTTC. Translation: CASSLHGTSGGETQYF.

The chain combines TRBV6-5 with TRBJ1-4; a possible D gene is TRBD1 (6 bases). CDR3 length: 15 amino acids. The V gene's germline CDR1 is MNHEY and CDR2 SVGAGI. V lost 6 bases, J lost 6 bases, and 17 bases lay in between. CDR3 nucleotides: TGTGCCAGCAGGGAGACCGGGACATGGCATGAAAAACTGTTTTTT. Its translation is CASRETGTWHEKLFF.

The V call is TRBV30, the J call TRBJ2-2; the D gene is possibly TRBD2 (5 bases). The ends were cut back, 2 bases at V and 6 bases at J, with 16 bases in the middle. Germline V gene data show CDR1 as GTSNPN and CDR2 as SVGIG (reference sequence). This CDR3 is 15 amino acids long. The CDR3 loop is CAWSTPGVAAGELFF. In nucleotides, the CDR3 is TGTGCCTGGAGTACCCCCGGGGTCGCTGCCGGGGAGCTGTTTTTT.

This clone was found once. The chain combines TRBV5-1 with TRBJ2-2, with D possibly being TRBD2 (5 bases). Trimming stripped 4 bases from V and 4 bases from J, with 14 bases between. CDR3 length: 15 amino acids. Germline loops: CDR1 SGHRS, CDR2 YFSETQ. For the CDR3, the DNA is TGCGCCAGCAGCCCTGATACGGGAAGCACCGGGGAGCTGTTTTTT. It translates to CASSPDTGSTGELFF.

The chain recombines TRBV20-1 with TRBJ1-5; D possibly corresponds to TRBD1 (5 bases). The CDR3 loop spans 14 amino acids. The V end was cut by 3 bases, the J end by 7 bases, with 16 bases between. Germline V gene sequence: CDR1 DFQATT, CDR2 SNEGSKA (reference sequence). The CDR3 sequence: CSASRRRGLQPQHF. CDR3 DNA sequence: TGCAGTGCTAGTCGGCGCCGGGGGTTACAGCCCCAGCATTTT.

V usage is TRBV7-3 and J usage is TRBJ2-3; tentatively, D is TRBD2 (5 bases). The ends were cut back, 5 bases at V and 0 bases at J, with 12 bases in the middle. Germline V lookup: CDR1 SGHTA, CDR2 FQGTGA. This CDR3 contains 15 residues. The CDR3, as DNA: TGTGCCAGCAGCCGCTTAGCGCTCAGCACAGATACGCAGTATTTT. Its protein product is CASSRLALSTDTQYF. Full variable domain (outside the CDR3, taken from reference TRBV7-3 and TRBJ2-3): GAGVSQTPSNKVTEKGKYVELRCDPISGHTALYWYRQSLGQGPEFLIYFQGTGAADDSGLPNDRFFAVRPEGSVSTLKIQRTERGDSAVYLCASSRLALSTDTQYFGPGTRLTVL.

The chain is built from TRBV3-1 (or the pseudogene TRBV3-2) and TRBJ2-2; tentative D call: TRBD2 (6 bases). Germline CDR1 reads LGHDT; CDR2 reads YNNKEL (reference sequence). This CDR3 has 15 amino acids. The V and J ends lost 1 base and 7 bases respectively, with 13 bases between them. Written as DNA, the CDR3 is TGTGCCAGCAGCCAAGCATCGGGAGCGGTCGGGGAGCTGTTTTTT. Protein sequence: CASSQASGAVGELFF.

This rearrangement joins TRBV4-2 to TRBJ2-7; 8 bases fit TRBD2. The V gene end was trimmed by 2 bases and the J gene end by 2 bases; junction bases not matched to a gene: 5. The germline V gene has CDR1 LGHNA and CDR2 YNFKEQ. The CDR3 is 15 amino acids. The CDR3 DNA follows: TGTGCCAGCAGCCAAATTAATAGCGGGACCTACGAGCAGTACTTC. Amino acids: CASSQINSGTYEQYF.